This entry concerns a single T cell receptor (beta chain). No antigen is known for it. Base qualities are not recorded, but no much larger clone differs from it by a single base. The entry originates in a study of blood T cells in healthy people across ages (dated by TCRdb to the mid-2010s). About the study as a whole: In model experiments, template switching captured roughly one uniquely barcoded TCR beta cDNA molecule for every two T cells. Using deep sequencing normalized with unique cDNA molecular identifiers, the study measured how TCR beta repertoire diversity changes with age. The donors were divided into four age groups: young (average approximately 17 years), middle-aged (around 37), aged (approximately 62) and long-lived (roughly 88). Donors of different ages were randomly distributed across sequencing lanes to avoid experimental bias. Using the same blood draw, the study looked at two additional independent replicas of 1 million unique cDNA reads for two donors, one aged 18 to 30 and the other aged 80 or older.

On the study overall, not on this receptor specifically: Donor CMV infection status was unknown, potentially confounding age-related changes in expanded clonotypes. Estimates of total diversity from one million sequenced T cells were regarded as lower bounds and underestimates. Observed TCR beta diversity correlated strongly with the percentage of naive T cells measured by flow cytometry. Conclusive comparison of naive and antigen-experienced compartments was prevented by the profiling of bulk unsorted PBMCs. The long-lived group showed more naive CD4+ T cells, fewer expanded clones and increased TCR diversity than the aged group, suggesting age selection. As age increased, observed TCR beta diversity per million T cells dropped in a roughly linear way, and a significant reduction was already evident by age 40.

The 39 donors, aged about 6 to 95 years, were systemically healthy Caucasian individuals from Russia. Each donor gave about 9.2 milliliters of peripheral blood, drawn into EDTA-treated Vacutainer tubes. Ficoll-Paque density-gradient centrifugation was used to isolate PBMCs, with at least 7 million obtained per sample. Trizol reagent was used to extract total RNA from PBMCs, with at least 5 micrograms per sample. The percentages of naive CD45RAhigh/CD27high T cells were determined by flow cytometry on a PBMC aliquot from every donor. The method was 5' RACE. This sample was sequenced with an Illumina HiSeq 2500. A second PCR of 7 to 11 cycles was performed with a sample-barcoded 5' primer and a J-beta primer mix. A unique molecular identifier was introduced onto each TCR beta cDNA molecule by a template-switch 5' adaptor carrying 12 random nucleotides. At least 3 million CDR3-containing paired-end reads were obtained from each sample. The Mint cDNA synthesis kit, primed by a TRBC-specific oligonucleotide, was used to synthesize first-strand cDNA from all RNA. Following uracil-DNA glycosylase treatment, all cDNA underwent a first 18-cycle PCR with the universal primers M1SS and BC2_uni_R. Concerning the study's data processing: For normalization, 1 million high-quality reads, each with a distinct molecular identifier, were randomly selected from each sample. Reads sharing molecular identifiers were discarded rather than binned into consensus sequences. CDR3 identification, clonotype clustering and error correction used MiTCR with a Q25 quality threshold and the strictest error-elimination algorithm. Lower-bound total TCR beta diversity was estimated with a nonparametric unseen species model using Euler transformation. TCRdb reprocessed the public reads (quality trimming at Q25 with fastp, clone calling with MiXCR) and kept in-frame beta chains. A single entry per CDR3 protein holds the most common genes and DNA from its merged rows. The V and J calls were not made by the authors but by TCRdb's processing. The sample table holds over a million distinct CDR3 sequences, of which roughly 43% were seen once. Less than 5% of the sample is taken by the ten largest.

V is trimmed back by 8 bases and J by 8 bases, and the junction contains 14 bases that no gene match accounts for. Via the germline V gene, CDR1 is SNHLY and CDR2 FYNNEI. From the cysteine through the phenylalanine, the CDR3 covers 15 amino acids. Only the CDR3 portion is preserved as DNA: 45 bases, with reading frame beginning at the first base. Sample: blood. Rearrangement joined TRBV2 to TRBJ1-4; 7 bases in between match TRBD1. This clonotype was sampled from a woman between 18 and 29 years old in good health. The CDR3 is CASGGDRAEKEKLFF. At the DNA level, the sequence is TGTGCCAGCGGTGGAGACAGGGCAGAGAAGGAAAAACTGTTTTTT.